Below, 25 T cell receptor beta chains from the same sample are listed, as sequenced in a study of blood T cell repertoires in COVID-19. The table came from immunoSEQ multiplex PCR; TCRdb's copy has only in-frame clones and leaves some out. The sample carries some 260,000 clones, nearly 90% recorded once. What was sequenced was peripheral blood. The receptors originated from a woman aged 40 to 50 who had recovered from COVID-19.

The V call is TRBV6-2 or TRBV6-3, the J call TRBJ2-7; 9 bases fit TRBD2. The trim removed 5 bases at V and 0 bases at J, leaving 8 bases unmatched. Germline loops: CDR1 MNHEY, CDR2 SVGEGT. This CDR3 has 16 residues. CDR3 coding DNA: TGTGCCAGCAGTCCCTGGATTAGCGGGAGCTCCTACGAGCAGTACTTC. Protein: CASSPWISGSSYEQYF.

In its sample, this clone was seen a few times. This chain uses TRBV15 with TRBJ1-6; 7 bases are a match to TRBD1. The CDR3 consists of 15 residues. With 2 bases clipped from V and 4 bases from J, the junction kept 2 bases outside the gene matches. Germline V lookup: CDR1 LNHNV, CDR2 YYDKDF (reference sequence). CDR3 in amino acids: CATSRTGDYNSPLHF. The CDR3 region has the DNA TGTGCCACCAGCAGAACAGGGGATTATAATTCACCCCTCCACTTT.

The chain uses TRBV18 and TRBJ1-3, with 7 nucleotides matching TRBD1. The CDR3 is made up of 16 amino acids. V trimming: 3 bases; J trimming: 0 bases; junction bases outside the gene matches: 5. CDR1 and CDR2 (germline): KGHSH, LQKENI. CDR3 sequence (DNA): TGTGCCAGCTCACCCATGGGACAGAGCTCTGGAAACACCATATATTTT. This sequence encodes CASSPMGQSSGNTIYF.

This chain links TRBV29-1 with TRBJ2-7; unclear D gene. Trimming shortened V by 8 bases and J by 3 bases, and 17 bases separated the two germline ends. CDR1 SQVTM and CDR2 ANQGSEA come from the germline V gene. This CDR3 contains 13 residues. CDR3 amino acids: CSPDKALRYEQYF. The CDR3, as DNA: TGCAGCCCCGACAAGGCCCTCCGCTACGAGCAGTACTTC.

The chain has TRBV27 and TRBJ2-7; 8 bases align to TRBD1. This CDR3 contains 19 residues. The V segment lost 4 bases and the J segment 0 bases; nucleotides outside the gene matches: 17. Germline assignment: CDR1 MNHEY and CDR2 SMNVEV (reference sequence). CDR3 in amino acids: CASSSTRPRTGRSSYEQYF. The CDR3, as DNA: TGTGCCAGCAGTTCAACCCGCCCTCGGACAGGGAGAAGCTCCTACGAGCAGTACTTC.

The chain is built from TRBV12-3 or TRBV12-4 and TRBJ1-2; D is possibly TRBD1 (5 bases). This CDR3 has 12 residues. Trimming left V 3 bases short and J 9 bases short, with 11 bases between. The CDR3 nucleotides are TGTGCCAGCAGTTTCTTTCAGGACAGCTACACCTTC. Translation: CASSFFQDSYTF.

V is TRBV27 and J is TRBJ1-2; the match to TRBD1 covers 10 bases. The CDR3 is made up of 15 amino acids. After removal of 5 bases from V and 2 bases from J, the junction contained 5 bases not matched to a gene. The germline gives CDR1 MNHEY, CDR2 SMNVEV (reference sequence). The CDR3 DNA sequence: TGTGCCAGCAGTCCCCCGGGACAGGGGAACTATGGCTACACCTTC. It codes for CASSPPGQGNYGYTF.

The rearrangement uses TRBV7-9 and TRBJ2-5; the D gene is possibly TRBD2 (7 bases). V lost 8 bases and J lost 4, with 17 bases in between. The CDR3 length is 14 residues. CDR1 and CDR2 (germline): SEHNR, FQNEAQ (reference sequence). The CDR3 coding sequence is TGTGCCAGCCTTCGAAGGGGGGGAGGAGAGACCCAGTACTTC. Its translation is CASLRRGGGETQYF.

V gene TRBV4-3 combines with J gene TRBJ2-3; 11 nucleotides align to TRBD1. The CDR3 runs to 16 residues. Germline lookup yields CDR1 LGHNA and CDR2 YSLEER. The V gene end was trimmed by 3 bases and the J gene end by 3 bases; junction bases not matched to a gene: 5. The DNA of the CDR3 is TGCGCCAGCAGCCAGGGACAGGGGGGGTTTACAGATACGCAGTATTTT. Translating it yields CASSQGQGGFTDTQYF.

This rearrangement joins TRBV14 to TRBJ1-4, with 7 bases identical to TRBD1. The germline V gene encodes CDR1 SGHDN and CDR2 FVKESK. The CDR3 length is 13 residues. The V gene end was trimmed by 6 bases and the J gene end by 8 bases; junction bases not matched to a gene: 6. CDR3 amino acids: CASSKQGGEKLFF. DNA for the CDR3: TGTGCCAGCAGTAAGCAGGGGGGCGAAAAACTGTTTTTT.

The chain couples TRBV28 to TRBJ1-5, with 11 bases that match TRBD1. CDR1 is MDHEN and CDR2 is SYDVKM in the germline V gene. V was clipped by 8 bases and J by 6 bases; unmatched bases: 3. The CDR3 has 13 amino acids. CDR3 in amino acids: CASEGQGVQPQHF. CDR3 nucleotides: TGTGCCAGCGAGGGACAGGGGGTTCAGCCCCAGCATTTT. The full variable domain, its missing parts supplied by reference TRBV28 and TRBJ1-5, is DVKVTQSSRYLVKRTGEKVFLECVQDMDHENMFWYRQDPGLGLRLIYFSYDVKMKEKGDIPEGYSVSREKKERFSLILESASTNQTSMYLCASEGQGVQPQHFGDGTRLSIL.

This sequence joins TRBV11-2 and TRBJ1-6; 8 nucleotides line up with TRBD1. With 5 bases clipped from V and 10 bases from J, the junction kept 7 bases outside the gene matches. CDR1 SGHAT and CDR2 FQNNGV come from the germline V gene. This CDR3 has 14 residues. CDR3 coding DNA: TGTGCCAGCAGCCCTCAGGGGGCAGGATCACCCCTCCACTTT. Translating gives CASSPQGAGSPLHF.

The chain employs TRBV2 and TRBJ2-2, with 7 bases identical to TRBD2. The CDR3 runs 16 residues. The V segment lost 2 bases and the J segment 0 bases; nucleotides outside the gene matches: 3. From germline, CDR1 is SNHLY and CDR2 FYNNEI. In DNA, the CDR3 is TGTGCCAGCAGTGAACTAGCGGAAACGAACACCGGGGAGCTGTTTTTT. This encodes CASSELAETNTGELFF.

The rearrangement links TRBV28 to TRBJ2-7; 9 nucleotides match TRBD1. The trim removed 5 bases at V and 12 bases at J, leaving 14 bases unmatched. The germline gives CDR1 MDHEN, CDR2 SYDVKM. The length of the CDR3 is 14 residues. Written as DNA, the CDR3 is TGTGCCAGCAGTAGATATCAGGGACAGGGACTGTGGTACTTC. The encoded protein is CASSRYQGQGLWYF.

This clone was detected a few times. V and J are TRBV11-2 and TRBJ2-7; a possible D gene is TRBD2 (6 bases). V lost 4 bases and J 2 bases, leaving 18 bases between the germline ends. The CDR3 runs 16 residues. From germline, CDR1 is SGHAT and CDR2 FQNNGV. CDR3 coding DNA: TGTGCCAGCAGCTCGTCGCTGCGGGACGGGGCCTACGAGCAGTACTTC. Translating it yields CASSSSLRDGAYEQYF.

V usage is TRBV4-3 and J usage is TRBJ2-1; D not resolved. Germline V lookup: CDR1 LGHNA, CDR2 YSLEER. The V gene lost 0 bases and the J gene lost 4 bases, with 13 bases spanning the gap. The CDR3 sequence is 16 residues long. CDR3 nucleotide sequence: TGCGCCAGCAGCCAAGATCGCGGCAATTCATACAATGAGCAGTTCTTC. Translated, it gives CASSQDRGNSYNEQFF.

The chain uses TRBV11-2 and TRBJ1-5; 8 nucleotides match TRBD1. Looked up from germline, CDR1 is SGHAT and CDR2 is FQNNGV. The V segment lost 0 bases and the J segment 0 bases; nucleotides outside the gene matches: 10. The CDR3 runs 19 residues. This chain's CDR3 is CASSLDWTGITDSNQPQHF. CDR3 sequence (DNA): TGTGCCAGCAGCTTAGACTGGACAGGGATTACCGATAGCAATCAGCCCCAGCATTTT.

In DNA form, the CDR3 reads TGTGCCAGCTCACCTACCAACAGGGAAGAGACCCAGTACTTC. Residues: CASSPTNREETQYF. The chain has TRBV18 and TRBJ2-5; D is perhaps TRBD1 (6 bases). Germline V CDR1 and CDR2: KGHSH, LQKENI. The ends were cut back, 3 bases at V and 3 bases at J, with 11 bases in the middle. The CDR3 consists of 14 residues.

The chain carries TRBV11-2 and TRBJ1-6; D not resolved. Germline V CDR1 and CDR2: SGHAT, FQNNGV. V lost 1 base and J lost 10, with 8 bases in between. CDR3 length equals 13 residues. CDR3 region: CASSLGQTSPLHF. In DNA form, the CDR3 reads TGTGCCAGCAGCTTAGGTCAGACATCACCCCTCCACTTT.

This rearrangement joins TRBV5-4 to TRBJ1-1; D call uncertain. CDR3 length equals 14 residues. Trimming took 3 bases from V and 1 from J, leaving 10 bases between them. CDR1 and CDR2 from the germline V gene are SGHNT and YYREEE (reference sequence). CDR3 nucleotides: TGTGCCAGCAGCTCGCGTGGCGGGAACACTGAAGCTTTCTTT. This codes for CASSSRGGNTEAFF. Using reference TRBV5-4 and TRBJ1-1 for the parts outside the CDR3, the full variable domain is ETGVTQSPTHLIKTRGQQVTLRCSSQSGHNTVSWYQQALGQGPQFIFQYYREEENGRGNFPPRFSGLQFPNYSSELNVNALELDDSALYLCASSSRGGNTEAFFGQGTRLTVV.

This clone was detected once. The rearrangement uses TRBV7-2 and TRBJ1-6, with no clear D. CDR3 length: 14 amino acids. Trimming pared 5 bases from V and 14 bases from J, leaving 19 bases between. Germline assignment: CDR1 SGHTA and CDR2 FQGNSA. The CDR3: CASSPFMASRTLHF. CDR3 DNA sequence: TGTGCCAGCAGCCCCTTTATGGCCTCTAGAACCCTCCACTTT.

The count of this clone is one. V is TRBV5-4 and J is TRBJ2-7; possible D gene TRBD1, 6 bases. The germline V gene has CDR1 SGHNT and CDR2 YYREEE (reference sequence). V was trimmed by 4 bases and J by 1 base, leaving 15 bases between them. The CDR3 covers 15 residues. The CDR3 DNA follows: TGTGCCAGCAGCCACACAGGGAAATTGTCCTACGAGCAGTACTTC. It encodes CASSHTGKLSYEQYF.

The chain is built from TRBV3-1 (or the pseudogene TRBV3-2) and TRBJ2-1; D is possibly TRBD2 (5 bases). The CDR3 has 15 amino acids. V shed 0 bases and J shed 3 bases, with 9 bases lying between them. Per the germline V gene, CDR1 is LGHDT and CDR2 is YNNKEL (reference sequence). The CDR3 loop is CASSQEASSYNEQFF. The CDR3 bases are TGTGCCAGCAGCCAAGAGGCTAGCAGCTACAATGAGCAGTTCTTC.

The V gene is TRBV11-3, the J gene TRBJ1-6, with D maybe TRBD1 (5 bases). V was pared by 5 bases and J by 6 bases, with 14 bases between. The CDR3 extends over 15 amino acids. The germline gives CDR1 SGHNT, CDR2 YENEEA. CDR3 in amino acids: CASSTLRGINSPLHF. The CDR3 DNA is TGTGCCAGCAGCACCCTAAGGGGTATTAATTCACCCCTCCACTTT.

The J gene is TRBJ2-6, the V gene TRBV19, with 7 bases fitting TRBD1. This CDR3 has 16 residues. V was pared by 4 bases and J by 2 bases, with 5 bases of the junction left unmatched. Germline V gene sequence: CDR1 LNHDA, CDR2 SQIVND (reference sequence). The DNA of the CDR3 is TGTGCCAGTAGTAGACCTACAGGGGCTGGGGCCAACGTCCTGACTTTC. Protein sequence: CASSRPTGAGANVLTF.